These 5 T cell receptor beta chains share one sample of origin, sequenced in a study of somatic mutations in cytotoxic T cells in rheumatoid arthritis (dated by TCRdb to 2016 to 2017). Libraries were built with the immunoSEQ multiplex PCR assay. TCRdb provides this immuneACCESS table in a form limited to in-frame rearrangements. Some clones are lacking; in checked studies, under half of them reflect an unresolved V gene, and why the rest are absent is not known. The table for this sample lists about 5,000 clones; 78% of them were counted only once. The ten most abundant clones make up 65% to 80% of the sample. Material: CD8+ T cells sorted from blood, obtained at a follow-up visit. The receptors stem from a man aged 35-49 years with rheumatoid arthritis.

The V gene is TRBV27, the J gene TRBJ2-7; D is undetermined. V lost 4 bases and J lost 7, with 11 bases in between. The CDR3 has 12 amino acids. CDR1 and CDR2 (germline): MNHEY, SMNVEV (reference sequence). The CDR3 coding sequence is TGTGCCAGCAGTTCGTCCCCCCAAGAGCAGTACTTC. Residues: CASSSSPQEQYF.

The DNA for the CDR3 is TGTGCCAGCAGCCCCGGGACTAGCGGGACCGGCCAAGAGACCCAGTACTTC. Amino acid sequence: CASSPGTSGTGQETQYF. The chain couples TRBV9 to TRBJ2-5; 13 bases are shared with TRBD2. CDR3 size: 17 residues. The J segment lost 1 base and the V segment lost 4 bases, leaving 7 bases of the junction unmatched. From germline, CDR1 is SGDLS and CDR2 YYNGEE.

V and J are TRBV29-1 and TRBJ2-2, with 10 bases aligning to TRBD2. The V gene end was trimmed by 1 base and the J gene end by 5 bases; junction bases not matched to a gene: 7. The germline CDR1 and CDR2 sequences are SQVTM and ANQGSEA. This CDR3 is 16 amino acids long. The CDR3 spells CSVEGASGRRTGELFF. The DNA of the CDR3 is TGCAGCGTTGAAGGTGCTAGCGGGAGACGGACCGGGGAGCTGTTTTTT.

The V gene is TRBV7-2, the J gene TRBJ2-7, with 7 bases lining up with TRBD1. V shed 5 bases, J shed 7 bases, and the junction held 23 bases outside the gene matches. Germline CDR1 reads SGHTA; CDR2 reads FQGNSA. The CDR3 length is 18 residues. In nucleotides, the CDR3 is TGTGCCAGCAGCCTAAGGTTCACGGTACAGGGGCGGGTGAGGGAGCAGTACTTC. The encoded protein is CASSLRFTVQGRVREQYF.

This chain joins TRBV7-2 and TRBJ2-7; 8 bases are shared with TRBD2. The CDR3 spans 15 residues. V lost 1 base, J lost 3 bases, and 5 bases stayed unmatched. Germline V gene data show CDR1 as SGHTA and CDR2 as FQGNSA. The CDR3 coding sequence is TGTGCCAGCAGCTTAGAAGCGGGAGCGTTCTACGAGCAGTACTTC. Protein product: CASSLEAGAFYEQYF.